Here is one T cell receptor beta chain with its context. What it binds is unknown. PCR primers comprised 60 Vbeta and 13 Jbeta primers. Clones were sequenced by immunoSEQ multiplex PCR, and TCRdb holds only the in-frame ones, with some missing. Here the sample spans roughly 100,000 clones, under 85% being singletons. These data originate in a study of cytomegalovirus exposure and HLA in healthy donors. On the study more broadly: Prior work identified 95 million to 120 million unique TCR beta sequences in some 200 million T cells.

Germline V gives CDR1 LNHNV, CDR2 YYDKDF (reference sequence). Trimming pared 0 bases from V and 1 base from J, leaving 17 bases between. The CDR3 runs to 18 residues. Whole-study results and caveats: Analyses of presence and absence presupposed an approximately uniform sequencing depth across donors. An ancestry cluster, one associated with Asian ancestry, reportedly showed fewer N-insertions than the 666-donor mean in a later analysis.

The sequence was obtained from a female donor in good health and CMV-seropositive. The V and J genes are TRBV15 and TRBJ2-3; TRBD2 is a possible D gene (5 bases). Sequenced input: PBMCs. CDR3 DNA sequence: TGTGCCACCAGCAGAGATCTCAGAGGGCGGATCGGCACAGATACGCAGTATTTT. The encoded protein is CATSRDLRGRIGTDTQYF.